This record covers a single TCR beta chain. Its specificity is not known. CDR3 length: 13 residues. This sample stems from a study of T cells expressing NK-cell markers. On the study more broadly: The authors derived TCR beta repertoires from sorted CD3+CD56+NKG2C+, CD3+CD56+NKG2C- and CD3+CD56-NKG2C+ T cells. Seven of the eight sequenced donors were classified as HCMV-seropositive, and one was classified as seronegative.

UMIs were included in TCR beta cDNA generated by 5'RACE template switching. TCRdb re-analyzed the 5' RACE reads; it lists each CDR3 protein once, without DNA. The sample holds about 550,000 distinct CDR3 sequences. General study findings and limits: Unclear, still, was the HCMV specificity of the expanded NKG2C+ T cell clones.

The TCR was taken from a young man in good health. This chain connects TRBV12-3 or TRBV12-4 to TRBJ1-5. Specimen: blood T cells: a sorted CD56 or NKG2C T cell subset, CD4+ or CD8+ T cells, or bulk PBMC T cells (not recorded which). The CDR3 sequence is CASSLGENQPQHF.